This entry is about one TCR beta chain. Only in-frame clones appear in the TCRdb table, and some are missing; sequencing was by immunoSEQ multiplex PCR. The table includes about 410,000 clones, around 86% detected once. The data were obtained in a study of blood T cell repertoires in COVID-19. Study context: Italy, Spain and the United States were the sources of the convalescent and acute COVID-19 samples. PBMCs, B-cell-depleted T cells, or T cells were the source of the cDNA or gDNA that made up the material.

This CDR3 has 13 amino acids. Germline V gene data show CDR1 as MNHEY and CDR2 as SMNVEV (reference sequence). The ends were cut back, 6 bases at V and 7 bases at J, with 10 bases in the middle. The source material was peripheral blood. This chain uses TRBV27 with TRBJ1-6, with a possible D match to TRBD1 (6 bases). The clonotype was recovered from a woman aged 30 to 39 with active or convalescent COVID-19. The CDR3 DNA reads TGTGCCAGCAGCTCGAGGGGGAATTCACCCCTCCACTTT. Encoded protein: CASSSRGNSPLHF.